These 32 T cell receptor beta chains originate from one sample sequenced in a study of blood T cell repertoires in COVID-19. The assay was immunoSEQ multiplex PCR, and TCRdb's table has in-frame clones only and misses some. Of around 250,000 clones detected, roughly 91% appear once; the ten largest clones hold about 4%. The sequenced sample was PBMCs or T cells enriched from blood (not recorded which). The receptors originated from a woman under 40 who had recovered from COVID-19.

In DNA, the CDR3 is TGTGCCAGCAGCTTAGCGCTCGGGGGACTCAATCAGCCCCAGCATTTT. Amino acids: CASSLALGGLNQPQHF. The chain is built from TRBV7-6 and TRBJ1-5, with a possible D match to TRBD1 (5 bases). This CDR3 has 16 residues. Germline values: CDR1 SGHVS, CDR2 FNYEAQ. V shed 0 bases and J shed 3 bases, with 12 bases lying between them. Full variable domain (outside the CDR3, taken from reference TRBV7-6 and TRBJ1-5): GAGVSQSPRYKVTKRGQDVALRCDPISGHVSLYWYRQALGQGPEFLTYFNYEAQQDKSGLPNDRFSAERPEGSISTLTIQRTEQRDSAMYRCASSLALGGLNQPQHFGDGTRLSIL.

This chain connects TRBV7-2 to TRBJ2-1; a weak D match, TRBD2 (5 bases). The V gene's germline CDR1 is SGHTA and CDR2 FQGNSA. The CDR3 consists of 15 residues. The V gene lost 1 base and the J gene lost 6 bases, with 13 bases spanning the gap. The CDR3 protein is CASSLGVGGTNEQFF. CDR3 coding DNA: TGTGCCAGCAGCTTAGGGGTAGGAGGCACCAATGAGCAGTTCTTC.

The V gene is TRBV28, the J gene TRBJ1-1; D is unclear. Trimming left V 4 bases short and J 0 bases short, with 15 bases between. The CDR3 has 16 amino acids. Germline lookup yields CDR1 MDHEN and CDR2 SYDVKM. CDR3 sequence: CASSSISVHMNTEAFF. CDR3 bases: TGTGCCAGCAGTTCGATCAGCGTCCACATGAACACTGAAGCTTTCTTT.

The chain has TRBV5-1 and TRBJ1-1, with D maybe TRBD1 (5 bases). CDR1 is SGHRS, CDR2 YFSETQ, per germline. The CDR3 is 14 residues long. Trimming removed 6 bases from V and 7 bases from J, with 19 bases in between. CDR3 in DNA: TGCGCCAGCAAATCGAATGGGGCTACACTTGAAGCTTTCTTT. It specifies CASKSNGATLEAFF.

The chain employs TRBV9 and TRBJ2-5, with 9 nucleotides matching TRBD1. This CDR3 has 15 amino acids. Germline CDR1 and CDR2: SGDLS and YYNGEE. V lost 2 bases and J lost 1; bases outside the gene matches: 3. The CDR3 region is CASSVMGQGQETQYF. CDR3 coding DNA: TGTGCCAGCAGCGTGATGGGACAGGGCCAAGAGACCCAGTACTTC.

The chain employs TRBV29-1 and TRBJ1-4, with 7 nucleotides matching TRBD1. Unmatched junction bases numbered 8, after V lost 5 bases and J lost 8 bases. The CDR3 runs to 13 residues. Germline V gives CDR1 SQVTM, CDR2 ANQGSEA. CDR3 in DNA: TGCAGCGTTACGACAGGGCAACTAGAAAAACTGTTTTTT. Residues: CSVTTGQLEKLFF.

The V call is TRBV15, the J call TRBJ1-1; D is uncertain. The CDR3 loop spans 14 amino acids. From germline, CDR1 is LNHNV and CDR2 YYDKDF (reference sequence). V was shortened by 0 bases and J by 4 bases, with 9 bases between the two germline ends. The CDR3 DNA follows: TGTGCCACCAGCAGAGATAGAGAGCTCACTGAAGCTTTCTTT. Its translation: CATSRDRELTEAFF.

V usage is TRBV24-1 and J usage is TRBJ2-5, with 8 bases matching TRBD2. CDR3 size: 17 residues. Germline V gene lookup returns CDR1 KGHDR and CDR2 SFDVKD. V gave up 3 bases and J gave up 5 bases; unmatched junction bases: 13. The CDR3: CATSDPRDSGISETQYF. CDR3 nucleotides: TGTGCCACCAGTGATCCCCGAGATAGCGGGATTTCGGAGACCCAGTACTTC.

V gene TRBV6-1 combines with J gene TRBJ2-2, with 9 bases identical to TRBD2. CDR3 length: 16 residues. Per germline, CDR1 MNHNS and CDR2 SASEGT. The trim removed 6 bases at V and 0 bases at J, leaving 5 bases unmatched. For the CDR3, the DNA is TGTGCCAGCAGAGAACTAGCGGGCGCGAACACCGGGGAGCTGTTTTTT. Protein: CASRELAGANTGELFF.

The CDR3 region is CASSFTVDNSPLHF. The CDR3 region has the DNA TGTGCCAGCAGTTTCACGGTAGATAATTCACCCCTCCACTTT. The chain joins TRBV6-6 to TRBJ1-6; D unresolved. Germline-derived CDR1 and CDR2 are MNHNY and SVGAGI (reference sequence). Trimming removed 4 bases from V and 5 bases from J, with 9 bases in between. This CDR3 spans 14 amino acids.

The CDR3 reads CASSLNRGANYGYTF. The CDR3 DNA follows: TGTGCCAGCAGCTTGAACAGGGGAGCGAACTATGGCTACACCTTC. The chain carries TRBV7-9 and TRBJ1-2; 7 bases agree with TRBD1. Unmatched junction bases numbered 6, after V lost 3 bases and J lost 2 bases. This CDR3 is 15 amino acids long. Germline V gene sequence: CDR1 SEHNR, CDR2 FQNEAQ (reference sequence).

J is TRBJ2-1 and V is TRBV28, with TRBD1 matching over 7 bases. The CDR3 totals 16 residues. Trimming at V came to 7 bases and at J to 8 bases, leaving 17 bases not matched to a gene. From germline, CDR1 is MDHEN and CDR2 SYDVKM. This CDR3 is CASNLHGAGGQDEQFF. Written as DNA, the CDR3 is TGTGCCAGCAACCTCCATGGGGCAGGGGGTCAGGATGAGCAGTTCTTC.

The chain links TRBV7-2 to TRBJ1-2; tentative D call: TRBD1 (5 bases). Germline values: CDR1 SGHTA, CDR2 FQGNSA. With 8 bases removed from V and 0 bases from J, the gap between germline ends came to 19 bases. This CDR3 contains 16 residues. CDR3 loop: CASGMGGFVANYGYTF. As DNA, the CDR3 is TGTGCCAGCGGCATGGGGGGGTTTGTAGCTAACTATGGCTACACCTTC.

This rearrangement joins TRBV18 to TRBJ2-1; 10 positions match TRBD1. The CDR3 covers 16 residues. Germline values: CDR1 KGHSH, CDR2 LQKENI. Germline trimming cut 0 bases from V and 7 bases from J; bases unmatched to any gene: 6. The CDR3 coding sequence is TGTGCCAGCTCACCACCCGTGGGACAGGGGAAAAATGAGCAGTTCTTC. As protein: CASSPPVGQGKNEQFF.

This sequence joins TRBV4-2 and TRBJ2-7, with 9 bases matching TRBD1. In germline, CDR1 is LGHNA, CDR2 YNFKEQ. This CDR3 is built from 17 residues. V lost 0 bases to trimming and J lost 2 bases; unmatched junction nucleotides: 8. The CDR3 loop reads CASSQDQSGTGPYEQYF. The DNA for the CDR3 is TGTGCCAGCAGCCAAGACCAATCCGGGACAGGGCCCTACGAGCAGTACTTC.

The chain joins TRBV14 to TRBJ1-4; 7 nucleotides align to TRBD1. The CDR3 consists of 15 residues. V lost 0 bases, J lost 8 bases, and 6 bases stayed unmatched. CDR1 is SGHDN, CDR2 FVKESK, per germline. CDR3 sequence reads: CASSQEWGQTEKLFF. CDR3 bases: TGTGCCAGCAGCCAAGAATGGGGACAGACGGAAAAACTGTTTTTT.

The DNA of the CDR3 is TGTGCCAGCAGCCAACTGGGACTAGCGGATGACTCCTACGAGCAGTACTTC. Its protein is CASSQLGLADDSYEQYF. The chain employs TRBV4-2 and TRBJ2-7, with 11 positions matching TRBD2. V shed 2 bases, J shed 0 bases, and the junction held 6 bases outside the gene matches. The CDR3 contains 17 residues. Germline CDR1 reads LGHNA; CDR2 reads YNFKEQ.

The CDR3 reads CASSEEYTDTQYF. CDR3 DNA: TGTGCCAGCAGTGAGGAGTACACAGATACGCAGTATTTT. The V call is TRBV6-2 or TRBV6-3, the J call TRBJ2-3; D not certain. Trimming pared 5 bases from V and 2 bases from J, leaving 8 bases between. Germline V gives CDR1 MNHEY, CDR2 SVGEGT. CDR3 length: 13 amino acids.

The V call is TRBV7-3, the J call TRBJ2-5, with TRBD2 matching 10 bases. CDR1 SGHTA and CDR2 FQGTGA come from the germline V gene. V shed 2 bases and J 4 bases; nucleotides not matched to a gene: 4. The CDR3 extends over 15 amino acids. CDR3 protein: CASSLLAGVRETQYF. CDR3 in DNA: TGTGCCAGCAGCTTACTAGCGGGAGTGAGAGAGACCCAGTACTTC.

The CDR3: CASSQGRTGDYGYTF. The CDR3 coding sequence is TGTGCCAGCAGCCAAGGGAGGACAGGGGACTATGGCTACACCTTC. This chain uses TRBV3-1 (or the pseudogene TRBV3-2) with TRBJ1-2; 9 bases agree with TRBD1. Trimming at V came to 1 base and at J to 3 bases, leaving 3 bases not matched to a gene. Germline V gene lookup returns CDR1 LGHDT and CDR2 YNNKEL (reference sequence). This CDR3 contains 15 residues.

CDR3 sequence reads: CASSATLRGYTEAFF. CDR3 DNA: TGTGCCAGTAGTGCCACCCTGAGGGGGTACACTGAAGCTTTCTTT. This rearrangement joins TRBV19 to TRBJ1-1; tentatively, D is TRBD1 (6 bases). The CDR3 totals 15 residues. V gave up 5 bases and J gave up 3 bases, with 16 bases separating them. Germline assignment: CDR1 LNHDA and CDR2 SQIVND (reference sequence).

This chain connects TRBV5-1 to TRBJ2-7; 9 positions agree with TRBD2. The V segment lost 1 base and the J segment 0 bases; nucleotides outside the gene matches: 11. The CDR3 runs to 18 residues. Germline CDR1 is SGHRS and CDR2 is YFSETQ. The CDR3 here is CASSLNSREGLSSYEQYF. CDR3 DNA: TGCGCCAGCAGCTTGAACTCGCGGGAGGGCCTCAGCTCCTACGAGCAGTACTTC.

The rearrangement uses TRBV6-2 or TRBV6-3 and TRBJ2-7; 7 bases line up with TRBD2. From germline, CDR1 is MNHEY and CDR2 SVGEGT. The CDR3 runs 16 residues. After removal of 0 bases from V and 5 bases from J, the junction contained 10 bases not matched to a gene. The CDR3 DNA is TGTGCCAGCAGTTACTCGAGCGGGAACGCCGGGGACGAGCAGTACTTC. Translated: CASSYSSGNAGDEQYF.

V gene TRBV11-1 combines with J gene TRBJ2-1; D is ambiguous. The CDR3 is 13 residues long. With 5 bases removed from V and 5 bases from J, the gap between germline ends came to 10 bases. Germline assignment: CDR1 SGHAT and CDR2 FQDESV (reference sequence). The CDR3 reads CASSPGRHNEQFF. For the CDR3, the DNA is TGTGCCAGCAGCCCAGGTCGTCACAATGAGCAGTTCTTC.

The chain links TRBV21-1 to TRBJ2-7; TRBD2, the D gene given by the table, was not confirmed from the DNA. TRBV21-1 is a pseudogene segment. The CDR3 is 16 residues long. The DNA for the CDR3 is TGTGCCAGCAGCAAAGGGGAGAGGGATGGAGCCTACGAGCAGTACTTC. It codes for CASSKGERDGAYEQYF.

This clone was seen only once. In the same sample, other DNA sequences code for this CDR3. The chain joins TRBV6-2 or TRBV6-3 to TRBJ1-1; D not resolved. The CDR3 loop spans 13 amino acids. The V end was cut by 0 bases, the J end by 3 bases, with 5 bases between. In germline, CDR1 is MNHEY, CDR2 SVGEGT. The CDR3 coding sequence is TGTGCCAGCAGTTACTCTCGGGACACTGAAGCTTTCTTT. As protein: CASSYSRDTEAFF.

The genes are TRBV28 and TRBJ1-4, with a weak D call TRBD1 (6 bases). The V end lost 6 bases, the J end lost 3 bases, and 14 bases lay between the germline ends. Germline CDR1 is MDHEN and CDR2 is SYDVKM. There are 15 residues in the CDR3. Written as DNA, the CDR3 is TGTGCCAGCAGCAACCCAGGGGTCTCTAATGAAAAACTGTTTTTT. Its translation: CASSNPGVSNEKLFF.

The chain uses TRBV28 and TRBJ2-7; no reliable D call. CDR1 and CDR2 (germline): MDHEN, SYDVKM. CDR3 length: 14 amino acids. V lost 5 bases and J 1 base, leaving 12 bases between the germline ends. CDR3 sequence: CASSPTSPSYEQYF. As DNA, the CDR3 is TGTGCCAGCAGTCCGACATCCCCATCCTACGAGCAGTACTTC.

A single count supports this clone. The gene calls are TRBV7-8 and TRBJ2-7; D is ambiguous. CDR3 length: 14 amino acids. Germline CDR1 reads SGHVS; CDR2 reads FQNEAQ. V lost 1 base and J 2 bases, leaving 9 bases between the germline ends. CDR3 loop: CASSLGPVPYEQYF. Written as DNA, the CDR3 is TGTGCCAGCAGCTTAGGTCCAGTCCCCTACGAGCAGTACTTC.

This chain links TRBV27 with TRBJ1-1, with D tentatively TRBD1 (6 bases). Between the trimmed V and J ends, which lost 2 bases and 0 bases, there was a span of 16 bases. CDR3 length: 17 residues. CDR1 MNHEY and CDR2 SMNVEV come from the germline V gene (reference sequence). The CDR3 bases are TGTGCCAGCAGTTTACAGGGGCCGACAGGATTGAACACTGAAGCTTTCTTT. Amino acid sequence: CASSLQGPTGLNTEAFF.

This clone was recorded a few times. The gene calls are TRBV4-1 and TRBJ2-2; D may be TRBD2 (5 bases). V gave up 1 base and J gave up 2 bases, with 14 bases separating them. The CDR3 has 17 residues. CDR1 is MGHRA, CDR2 YSYEKL, per germline. CDR3 bases: TGCGCCAGCAGCCAAGTGGGTTCGGGGAGAAACACCGGGGAGCTGTTTTTT. Its translation: CASSQVGSGRNTGELFF.

The chain uses TRBV7-2 and TRBJ2-3, with TRBD2 as a possible D gene (6 bases). The V gene lost 3 bases and the J gene lost 4 bases, with 8 bases spanning the gap. The CDR3 has 13 amino acids. Germline V gene sequence: CDR1 SGHTA, CDR2 FQGNSA. Here the CDR3 DNA reads TGTGCCAGCAGCTTCCCGGGGGCAGATACGCAGTATTTT. It yields the protein CASSFPGADTQYF.